A single sample gave rise to the 3 T cell receptor beta chains below, sequenced in a study of blood T cell repertoires in COVID-19 (dated by TCRdb to 2020 to 2021). Library construction relied on the immunoSEQ multiplex PCR assay. The table comes from immuneACCESS by way of TCRdb, which keeps in-frame sequences with V and J called. Part of the clones is missing from these tables; in studies checked, under half for an unresolved V gene and the rest for unknown reasons. The sample contains about 100,000 clones, more than 85% of them found a single time. The biggest ten clones account for approximately 5.6% of the sample. Specimen: peripheral blood. These receptor sequences come from a human donor in a cohort sampled during active COVID-19.

This clone was seen a single time. The chain carries TRBV27 and TRBJ2-7, with D unclear. CDR3 length: 15 amino acids. Looked up from germline, CDR1 is MNHEY and CDR2 is SMNVEV (reference sequence). V lost 5 bases and J 0 bases, leaving 14 bases between the germline ends. Here the CDR3 DNA reads TGTGCCAGCAGTCCCGCACCGGGTAGCTCCTACGAGCAGTACTTC. Translating it yields CASSPAPGSSYEQYF.

The genes are TRBV14 and TRBJ2-7; no reliable D call. Per germline, CDR1 SGHDN and CDR2 FVKESK. The CDR3 runs to 12 residues. V shed 2 bases and J shed 4 bases, with 6 bases lying between them. The CDR3 reads CASSQMRYEQYF. Written as DNA, the CDR3 is TGTGCCAGCAGCCAAATGAGATACGAGCAGTACTTC.

This chain uses TRBV7-6 with TRBJ2-1; 9 bases are a match to TRBD2. Trimming took 5 bases from V and 6 from J; bases not matched to a gene: 5. Germline V gene data show CDR1 as SGHVS and CDR2 as FNYEAQ. The CDR3 contains 14 residues. The CDR3 sequence: CASSPGLASNEQFF. The CDR3 nucleotides read TGTGCCAGCAGCCCCGGACTAGCGAGCAATGAGCAGTTCTTC.